This T cell receptor (beta chain) was recorded in a study of technical replicates of blood from a handful of donors. V dropped 4 bases and J dropped 8; count of bases not matched to a gene: 10. CDR3 size: 15 residues. Germline assignment: CDR1 SGHRS and CDR2 YFSETQ. The data were produced by immunoSEQ multiplex PCR, yet TCRdb's version contains in-frame clones alone and is incomplete. This table has approximately 85,000 clones, 92% appearing once. The sample taken for sequencing was T cells isolated from PBMCs. The chain combines TRBV5-1 with TRBJ2-1; 9 nucleotides align to TRBD1. This TCR came from a human donor in good health. The DNA for the CDR3 is TGCGCCAGCAGCGCGCCGGGACAGGGTCTAGATGAGCAGTTCTTC. Translated: CASSAPGQGLDEQFF.